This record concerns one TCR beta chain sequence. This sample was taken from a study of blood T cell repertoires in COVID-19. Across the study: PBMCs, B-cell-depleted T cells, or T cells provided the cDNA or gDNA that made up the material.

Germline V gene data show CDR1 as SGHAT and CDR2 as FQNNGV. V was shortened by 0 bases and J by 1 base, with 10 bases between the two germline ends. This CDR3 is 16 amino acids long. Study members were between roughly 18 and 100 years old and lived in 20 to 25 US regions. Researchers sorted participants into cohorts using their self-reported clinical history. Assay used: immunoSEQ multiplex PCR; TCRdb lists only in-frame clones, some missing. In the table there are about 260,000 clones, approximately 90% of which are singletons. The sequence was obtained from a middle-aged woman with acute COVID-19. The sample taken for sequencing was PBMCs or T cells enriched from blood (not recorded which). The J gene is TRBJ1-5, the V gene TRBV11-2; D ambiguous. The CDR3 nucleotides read TGTGCCAGCAGCTTAGATCGAGGGTTGAGCAATCAGCCCCAGCATTTT. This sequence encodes CASSLDRGLSNQPQHF. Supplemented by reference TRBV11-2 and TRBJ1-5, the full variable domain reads EAGVAQSPRYKIIEKRQSVAFWCNPISGHATLYWYQQILGQGPKLLIQFQNNGVVDDSQLPKDRFSAERLKGVDSTLKIQPAKLEDSAVYLCASSLDRGLSNQPQHFGDGTRLSIL.